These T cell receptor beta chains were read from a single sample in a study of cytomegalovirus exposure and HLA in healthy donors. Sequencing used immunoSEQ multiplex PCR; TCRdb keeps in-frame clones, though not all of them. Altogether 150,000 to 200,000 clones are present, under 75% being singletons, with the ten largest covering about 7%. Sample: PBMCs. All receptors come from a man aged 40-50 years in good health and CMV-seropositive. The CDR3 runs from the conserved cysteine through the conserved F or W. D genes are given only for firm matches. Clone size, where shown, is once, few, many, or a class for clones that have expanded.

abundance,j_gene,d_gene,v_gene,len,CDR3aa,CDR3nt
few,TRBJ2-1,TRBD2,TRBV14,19,CASSQRGRLAGGFHNEQFF,TGTGCCAGCAGCCAGAGGGGGCGACTAGCGGGGGGATTTCACAATGAGCAGTTCTTC
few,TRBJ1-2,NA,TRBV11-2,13,CASSSRSGGGYTF,TGTGCCAGCAGCTCCCGTAGTGGTGGTGGCTACACCTTC
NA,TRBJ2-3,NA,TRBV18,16,CASSPARSNFGETQYF,TGTGCCAGCTCACCCGCGCGCAGCAACTTTGGGGAGACGCAGTATTTT
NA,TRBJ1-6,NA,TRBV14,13,CASSVSRSSPLHF,TGTGCCAGCAGCGTATCAAGGAGTTCACCCCTCCACTTT
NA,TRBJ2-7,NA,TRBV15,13,CATSRDKSAGQYF,TGTGCCACCAGCAGAGATAAGAGTGCGGGGCAGTACTTC
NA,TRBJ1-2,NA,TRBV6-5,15,CASSYVNRETGGYTF,TGTGCCAGCAGTTACGTGAACAGGGAGACAGGTGGCTACACCTTC
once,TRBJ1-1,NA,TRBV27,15,CASSLRRGVRAEAFF,TGTGCCAGCAGCTTAAGACGGGGGGTCAGGGCTGAAGCTTTCTTT
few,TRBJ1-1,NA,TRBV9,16,CASSVGPGGTSTEAFF,TGTGCCAGCAGCGTAGGTCCCGGGGGGACGAGTACTGAAGCTTTCTTT
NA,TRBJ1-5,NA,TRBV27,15,CASSLGQGPNQPQHF,TGTGCCAGCAGTTTGGGGCAGGGGCCTAATCAGCCCCAGCATTTT
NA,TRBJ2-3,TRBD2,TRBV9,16,CASSARLAGLTDTQYF,TGTGCCAGCAGCGCCCGACTAGCGGGGCTGACAGATACGCAGTATTTT
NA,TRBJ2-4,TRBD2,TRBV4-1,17,CASSQEPAGGPENIQYF,TGCGCCAGCAGCCAAGAGCCAGCGGGGGGGCCCGAAAACATTCAGTACTTC
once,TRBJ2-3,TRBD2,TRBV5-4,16,CASNIKGLAATDTQYF,TGTGCCAGCAACATAAAGGGACTAGCGGCCACAGATACGCAGTATTTT
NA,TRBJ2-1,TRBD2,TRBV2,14,CASSELADYNEQFF,TGTGCCAGCAGTGAACTAGCGGACTACAATGAGCAGTTCTTC
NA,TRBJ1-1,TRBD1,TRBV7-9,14,CASSPQGMNTEAFF,TGTGCCAGCAGCCCACAGGGGATGAACACTGAAGCTTTCTTT
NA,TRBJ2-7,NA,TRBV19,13,CASSSYGLNEQYF,TGTGCCAGTAGTAGTTACGGTCTCAACGAGCAGTACTTC
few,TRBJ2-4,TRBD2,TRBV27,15,CASSFLAGGKNIQYF,TGTGCCAGCAGTTTCCTAGCGGGGGGAAAAAACATTCAGTACTTC
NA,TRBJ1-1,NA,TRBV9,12,CASSERVGEAFF,TGTGCCAGCAGCGAGAGGGTAGGGGAAGCTTTCTTT
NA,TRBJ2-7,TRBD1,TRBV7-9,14,CASSDPGQPYEQYF,TGTGCCAGCAGCGATCCGGGACAGCCCTACGAGCAGTACTTC
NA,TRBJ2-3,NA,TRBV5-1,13,CASSLPAADTQYF,TGCGCCAGCAGCTTGCCCGCGGCGGATACGCAGTATTTT
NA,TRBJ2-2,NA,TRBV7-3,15,CASSPQSQGGGELFF,TGTGCCAGCAGCCCCCAGTCGCAGGGTGGCGGGGAGCTGTTTTTT
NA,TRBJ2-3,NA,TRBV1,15,CTSSLAVTPTDTQYF,TGCACCAGCAGCCTGGCGGTGACGCCCACAGATACGCAGTATTTT
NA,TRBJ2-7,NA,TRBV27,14,CASSLSQRTYEQYF,TGTGCCAGCAGTTTATCCCAGCGGACCTACGAGCAGTACTTC
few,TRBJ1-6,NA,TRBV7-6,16,CASSSAVAGRNSPLHF,TGTGCCAGCAGCTCCGCCGTGGCAGGGCGTAATTCACCCCTCCACTTT
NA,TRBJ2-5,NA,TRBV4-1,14,CASSHGTYQETQYF,TGCGCCAGCAGCCACGGGACATACCAAGAGACCCAGTACTTC
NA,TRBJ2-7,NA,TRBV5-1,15,CASGGGDTASYEQYF,TGCGCCAGCGGGGGAGGGGACACGGCCTCCTACGAGCAGTACTTC
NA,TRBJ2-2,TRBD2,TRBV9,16,CASSVSGGVNTGELFF,TGTGCCAGCAGCGTAAGCGGGGGGGTGAACACCGGGGAGCTGTTTTTT